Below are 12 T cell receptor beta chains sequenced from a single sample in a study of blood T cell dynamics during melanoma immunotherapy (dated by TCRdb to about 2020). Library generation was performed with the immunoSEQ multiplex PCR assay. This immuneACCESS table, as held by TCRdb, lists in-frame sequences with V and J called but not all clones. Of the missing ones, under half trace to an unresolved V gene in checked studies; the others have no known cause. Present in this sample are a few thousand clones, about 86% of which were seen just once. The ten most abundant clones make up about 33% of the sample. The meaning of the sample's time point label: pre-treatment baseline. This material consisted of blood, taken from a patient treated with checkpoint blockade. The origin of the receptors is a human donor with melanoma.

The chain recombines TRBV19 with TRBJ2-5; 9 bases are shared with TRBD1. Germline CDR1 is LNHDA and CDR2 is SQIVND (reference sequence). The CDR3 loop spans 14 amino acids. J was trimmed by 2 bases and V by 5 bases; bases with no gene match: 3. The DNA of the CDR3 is TGTGCCAGTAGTTTACAGGGGGCACAAGAGACCCAGTACTTC. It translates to CASSLQGAQETQYF.

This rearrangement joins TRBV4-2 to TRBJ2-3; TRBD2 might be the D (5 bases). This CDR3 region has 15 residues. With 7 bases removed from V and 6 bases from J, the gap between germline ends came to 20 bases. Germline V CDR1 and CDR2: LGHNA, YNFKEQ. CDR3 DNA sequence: TGTGCCAGCAACGCACCGGGGATTGGTGAGGATACGCAGTATTTT. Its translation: CASNAPGIGEDTQYF.

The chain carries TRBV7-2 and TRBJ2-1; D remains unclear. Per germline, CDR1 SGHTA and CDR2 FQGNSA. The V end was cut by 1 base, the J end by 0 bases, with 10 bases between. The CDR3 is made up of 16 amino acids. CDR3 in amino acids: CASSLDPFVSYNEQFF. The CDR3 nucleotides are TGTGCCAGCAGCTTAGATCCGTTTGTCTCCTACAATGAGCAGTTCTTC.

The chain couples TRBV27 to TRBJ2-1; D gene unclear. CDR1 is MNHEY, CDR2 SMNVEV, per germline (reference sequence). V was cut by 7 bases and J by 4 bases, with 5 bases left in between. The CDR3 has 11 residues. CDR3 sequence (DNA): TGTGCCAGCAAATGGTACAATGAGCAGTTCTTC. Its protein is CASKWYNEQFF.

The CDR3: CASRGGRGRVSTEAFF. In DNA form, the CDR3 reads TGTGCCAGCAGGGGGGGCAGGGGGCGAGTAAGCACTGAAGCTTTCTTT. The chain couples TRBV27 to TRBJ1-1; 8 bases map to TRBD1. From germline, CDR1 is MNHEY and CDR2 SMNVEV (reference sequence). Germline trimming cut 6 bases from V and 4 bases from J; bases unmatched to any gene: 13. This CDR3 has 16 amino acids.

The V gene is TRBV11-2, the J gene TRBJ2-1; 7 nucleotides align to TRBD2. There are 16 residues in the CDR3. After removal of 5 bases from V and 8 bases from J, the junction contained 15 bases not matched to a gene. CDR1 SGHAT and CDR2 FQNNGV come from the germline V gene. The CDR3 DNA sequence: TGTGCCAGCAGCGACCGGGACTACAGAGCTAGCGATGAGCAGTTCTTC. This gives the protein CASSDRDYRASDEQFF.

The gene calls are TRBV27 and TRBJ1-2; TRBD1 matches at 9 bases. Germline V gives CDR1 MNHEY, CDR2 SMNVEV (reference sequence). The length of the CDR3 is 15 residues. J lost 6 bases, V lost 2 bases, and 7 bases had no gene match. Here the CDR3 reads CASSLTDRGWDGYTF. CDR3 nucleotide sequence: TGTGCCAGCAGTTTAACCGACAGGGGGTGGGATGGCTACACCTTC.

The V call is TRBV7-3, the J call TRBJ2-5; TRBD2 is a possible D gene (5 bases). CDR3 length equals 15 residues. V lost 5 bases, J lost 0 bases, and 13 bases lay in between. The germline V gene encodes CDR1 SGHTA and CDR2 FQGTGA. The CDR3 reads CASSPLAGYQETQYF. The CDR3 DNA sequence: TGTGCCAGCAGCCCCCTCGCGGGTTACCAAGAGACCCAGTACTTC.

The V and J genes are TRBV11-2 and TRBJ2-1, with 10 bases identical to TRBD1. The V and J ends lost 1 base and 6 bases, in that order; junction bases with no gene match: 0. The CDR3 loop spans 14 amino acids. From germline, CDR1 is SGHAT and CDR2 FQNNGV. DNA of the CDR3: TGTGCCAGCAGCTTAGGGACAGGGGGCAATGAGCAGTTCTTC. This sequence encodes CASSLGTGGNEQFF.

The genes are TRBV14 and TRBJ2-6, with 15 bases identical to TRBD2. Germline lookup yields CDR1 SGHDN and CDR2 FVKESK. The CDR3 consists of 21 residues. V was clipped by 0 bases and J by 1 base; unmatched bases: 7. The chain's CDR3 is CASSQEGTSGRIGSGANVLTF. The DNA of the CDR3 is TGTGCCAGCAGCCAAGAGGGGACTAGCGGGAGGATTGGGTCTGGGGCCAACGTCCTGACTTTC.

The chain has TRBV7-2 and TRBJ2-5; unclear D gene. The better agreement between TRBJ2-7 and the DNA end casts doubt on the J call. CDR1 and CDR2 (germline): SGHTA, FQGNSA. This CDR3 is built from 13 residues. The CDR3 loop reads CASSPPGAYEQYF. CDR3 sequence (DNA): TGTGCCAGCAGCCCGCCTGGGGCCTACGAGCAGTACTTC.

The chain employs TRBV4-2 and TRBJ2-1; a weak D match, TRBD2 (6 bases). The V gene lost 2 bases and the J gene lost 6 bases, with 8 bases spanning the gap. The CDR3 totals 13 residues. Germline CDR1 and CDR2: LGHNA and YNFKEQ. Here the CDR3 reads CASSQMGGNEQFF. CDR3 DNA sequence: TGTGCCAGCAGCCAAATGGGAGGCAATGAGCAGTTCTTC.